These 19 T cell receptor beta chains share one sample of origin, sequenced in a study of OX40 agonist ivuxolimab in advanced cancers. TCRdb keeps only in-frame clones here, not all; method: immunoSEQ multiplex PCR. The sample contains tens of thousands of clones, 75% to 90% of which appear only once. The material was CD4+ or CD8+ T cells sorted from blood, obtained in a trial of the OX40 agonist ivuxolimab. The receptor set was obtained from an adult with an advanced solid tumor such as melanoma, head and neck, liver or kidney cancer.

This chain uses TRBV2 with TRBJ2-5, with TRBD1 matching 7 bases. The CDR3 spans 15 residues. Looked up from germline, CDR1 is SNHLY and CDR2 is FYNNEI. The V gene end was trimmed by 3 bases and the J gene end by 2 bases; junction bases not matched to a gene: 6. The CDR3 nucleotides are TGTGCCAGCAGTGACGGGACAGAAGTACAAGAGACCCAGTACTTC. Its protein is CASSDGTEVQETQYF.

Comment on this clone: This CDR3 is also generated by other DNA sequences in the sample. This chain joins TRBV7-8 and TRBJ1-1; TRBD1 aligns across 7 bases. With 5 bases clipped from V and 2 bases from J, the junction kept 5 bases outside the gene matches. The CDR3 runs 14 residues. Germline CDR1 SGHVS, CDR2 FQNEAQ. Here the CDR3 reads CASSPGTANTEAFF. CDR3 in DNA: TGTGCCAGCAGCCCCGGGACAGCTAACACTGAAGCTTTCTTT.

The gene calls are TRBV2 and TRBJ2-1, with a tentative D call TRBD2 (6 bases). V was shortened by 0 bases and J by 8 bases, with 14 bases between the two germline ends. CDR1 is SNHLY, CDR2 FYNNEI, per germline. This CDR3 has 15 residues. The CDR3, as DNA: TGTGCCAGCAGTGAAGCTAGCGGAACTAGGGATGAGCAGTTCTTC. Its protein product is CASSEASGTRDEQFF.

J is TRBJ2-7 and V is TRBV29-1; 8 bases match TRBD1. CDR3 length: 14 amino acids. Germline assignment: CDR1 SQVTM and CDR2 ANQGSEA. V trimming: 0 bases; J trimming: 2 bases; junction bases outside the gene matches: 3. The CDR3: CSVEDGDRPYEQYF. CDR3 DNA sequence: TGCAGCGTTGAAGATGGGGACAGGCCCTACGAGCAGTACTTC.

The genes are TRBV25-1 and TRBJ1-4; TRBD1 matches at 7 bases. The germline CDR1 and CDR2 sequences are MGHDK and SYGVNS. The V gene end was trimmed by 3 bases and the J gene end by 8 bases; junction bases not matched to a gene: 12. CDR3 size: 16 residues. The CDR3 spells CASSDPLTGVFEKLFF. CDR3 nucleotides: TGTGCCAGCAGTGACCCCCTCACAGGGGTCTTCGAAAAACTGTTTTTT.

This clone was detected ten times or more. This rearrangement joins TRBV10-3 to TRBJ1-1; D is unresolved. The germline CDR1 and CDR2 sequences are ENHRY and SYGVKD. V shed 0 bases and J shed 4 bases, with 9 bases lying between them. This CDR3 is built from 14 residues. The CDR3 here is CAISESWVSTEAFF. In nucleotides, the CDR3 is TGTGCCATCAGTGAGTCGTGGGTCAGCACTGAAGCTTTCTTT.

V gene TRBV5-1 combines with J gene TRBJ2-3, with D perhaps TRBD1 (7 bases). The CDR3 consists of 15 residues. CDR1 is SGHRS, CDR2 YFSETQ, per germline. V lost 7 bases and J lost 0, with 15 bases in between. The CDR3: CASPLQGGSTDTQYF. The DNA for the CDR3 is TGCGCCAGCCCACTCCAGGGGGGCAGCACAGATACGCAGTATTTT.

This clone was counted a few times. The J gene is TRBJ2-7, the V gene TRBV5-6; the D gene could be TRBD1 or TRBD2 (5 bases each). V lost 0 bases, J lost 3 bases, and 7 bases lay in between. The CDR3 totals 13 residues. From germline, CDR1 is SGHDT and CDR2 YYEEEE. The CDR3, as DNA: TGTGCCAGCAGCTTGGGGGGGATCTACGAGCAGTACTTC. It translates to CASSLGGIYEQYF.

V and J are TRBV9 and TRBJ1-5; D ambiguous. The germline gives CDR1 SGDLS, CDR2 YYNGEE. The CDR3 consists of 13 residues. V was pared by 4 bases and J by 7 bases, with 12 bases between. The chain's CDR3 is CASSTDIGQPQHF. CDR3 DNA: TGTGCCAGCAGCACGGATATTGGCCAGCCCCAGCATTTT.

This clone was picked up many times. The chain recombines TRBV7-8 with TRBJ1-1, with no clear D. The CDR3 sequence is 14 residues long. Germline V gene sequence: CDR1 SGHVS, CDR2 FQNEAQ. Trimming removed 2 bases at V and 13 bases at J, with 20 bases between. CDR3 in amino acids: CASSLPQCTTCFFF. DNA for the CDR3: TGTGCCAGCAGCTTACCCCAGTGCACTACTTGTTTTTTCTTT.

The chain couples TRBV2 to TRBJ1-2; TRBD1 agrees at 7 bases. V dropped 9 bases and J dropped 5; count of bases not matched to a gene: 6. The germline V gene encodes CDR1 SNHLY and CDR2 FYNNEI. This CDR3 region has 12 residues. The CDR3 reads CASLGTAYGYTF. The CDR3 nucleotides read TGTGCCAGTCTAGGGACAGCATATGGCTACACCTTC.

V usage is TRBV7-9 and J usage is TRBJ2-1; D may be TRBD1 or TRBD2 (5 bases each). V was cut by 7 bases and J by 5 bases, with 15 bases left in between. The CDR3 consists of 14 residues. The germline V gene encodes CDR1 SEHNR and CDR2 FQNEAQ (reference sequence). The chain's CDR3 is CASTQGASDNEQFF. Written as DNA, the CDR3 is TGTGCCAGCACCCAGGGAGCATCCGACAATGAGCAGTTCTTC.

This clone was seen just once. V and J are TRBV7-6 and TRBJ2-3; no definite D call. V dropped 1 base and J dropped 0 bases, with 5 bases sitting between them. CDR3 length: 14 amino acids. CDR1 SGHVS and CDR2 FNYEAQ come from the germline V gene. The CDR3 DNA reads TGTGCCAGCAGCTTAGTCGCTAGCACAGATACGCAGTATTTT. Residues: CASSLVASTDTQYF.

This chain links TRBV5-1 with TRBJ2-2; D is perhaps TRBD2 (5 bases). The CDR3 runs to 16 residues. V lost 4 bases, J lost 3 bases, and 16 bases lay in between. Germline CDR1 SGHRS, CDR2 YFSETQ. The DNA for the CDR3 is TGCGCCAGCAGCCTCTGGAGAGGGCGAGACACCGGGGAGCTGTTTTTT. It encodes CASSLWRGRDTGELFF. The whole variable domain, remainder taken from reference TRBV5-1 and TRBJ2-2, is KAGVTQTPRYLIKTRGQQVTLSCSPISGHRSVSWYQQTPGQGLQFLFEYFSETQRNKGNFPGRFSGRQFSNSRSEMNVSTLELGDSALYLCASSLWRGRDTGELFFGEGSRLTVL.

The chain links TRBV21-1 to TRBJ2-1; TRBD2 is the table's D call and was not checked against the DNA. TRBV21-1 is recorded as a pseudogene. The CDR3 has 19 residues. Written as DNA, the CDR3 is TGTGCCAGCAGCAAAGAAGATAGTCTAGCGGGAGCAGCGGACAATGAGCAGTTCTTC. Translation: CASSKEDSLAGAADNEQFF.

The chain joins TRBV19 to TRBJ2-1; 7 nucleotides align to TRBD2. Trimming removed 9 bases from V and 0 bases from J; junction bases left unmatched: 5. CDR1 and CDR2 (germline): LNHDA, SQIVND (reference sequence). The CDR3 is 14 amino acids. The CDR3 sequence is CASTGDYSYNEQFF. CDR3 sequence (DNA): TGTGCCAGCACCGGGGACTACTCCTACAATGAGCAGTTCTTC.

The J gene is TRBJ1-2, the V gene TRBV6-4, with 11 bases fitting TRBD1. CDR3 length: 14 residues. The germline V gene encodes CDR1 MRHNA and CDR2 SNTAGT. Trimming at V came to 2 bases and at J to 8 bases, leaving 4 bases not matched to a gene. CDR3 sequence (DNA): TGTGCCAGCAGTGACCGGACAGGGGGCCGCGGCTACACCTTC. Its protein product is CASSDRTGGRGYTF.

The chain recombines TRBV7-8 with TRBJ2-1; TRBD1 aligns across 10 bases. This CDR3 is built from 15 residues. Germline loops: CDR1 SGHVS, CDR2 FQNEAQ. Trimming took 6 bases from V and 2 from J; bases not matched to a gene: 4. CDR3 amino acids: CASSYGTGAYNEQFF. Here the CDR3 DNA reads TGTGCCAGCAGTTACGGGACAGGGGCCTACAATGAGCAGTTCTTC.

This clone was counted once. The chain recombines TRBV5-6 with TRBJ2-1, with D maybe TRBD2 (5 bases). CDR1 is SGHDT and CDR2 is YYEEEE in the germline V gene. The CDR3 sequence is 13 residues long. Trimming cost V 4 bases and J 6 bases, with 11 bases left between them. This CDR3 reads CASSPGETNEQFF. The CDR3 coding sequence is TGTGCCAGCAGCCCCGGGGAAACCAATGAGCAGTTCTTC.